Each of the 12 T cell receptor beta chains below was sequenced from the same sample in a study of shared clonotypes between healthy human individuals. Sequencing used immunoSEQ multiplex PCR; TCRdb keeps in-frame clones, though not all of them. The sample includes about 580,000 clones, 95% to 98% seen only once; the top ten take 0.3% to 0.35%. Selected positively for CCR7 and CD45RO-negative, naive CD8 cells excluded terminally differentiated effector memory CD45RA+ cells. The sequenced sample was naive CD8+ T cells sorted from blood. The origin of the receptors is a man under 40 in good health.

The chain employs TRBV6-5 and TRBJ2-5, with no clear D. This CDR3 is built from 13 residues. The V gene's germline CDR1 is MNHEY and CDR2 SVGAGI. V lost 0 bases and J 7 bases, leaving 9 bases between the germline ends. The CDR3 DNA sequence: TGTGCCAGCAGTTACTCAGGGCCCGGGACCCAGTACTTC. It is translated as CASSYSGPGTQYF.

The V call is TRBV6-6, the J call TRBJ2-1, with 8 bases lining up with TRBD2. The CDR3 loop spans 16 amino acids. Per the germline V gene, CDR1 is MNHNY and CDR2 is SVGAGI (reference sequence). V shed 0 bases and J 3 bases; nucleotides not matched to a gene: 4. The CDR3 protein is CASSYSNGRDYNEQFF. The CDR3 region has the DNA TGTGCCAGCAGTTACTCGAACGGGAGGGACTACAATGAGCAGTTCTTC.

The chain couples TRBV29-1 to TRBJ2-7, with no clear D. V was cut by 2 bases and J by 2 bases, with 7 bases left in between. There are 12 residues in the CDR3. Germline values: CDR1 SQVTM, CDR2 ANQGSEA. Here the CDR3 reads CSVETTAYEQYF. The CDR3 DNA reads as TGCAGCGTTGAAACTACAGCCTACGAGCAGTACTTC.

The rearrangement uses TRBV30 and TRBJ1-4; D is possibly TRBD1 (5 bases). The CDR3 contains 12 residues. V was shortened by 0 bases and J by 10 bases, with 9 bases between the two germline ends. Looked up from germline, CDR1 is GTSNPN and CDR2 is SVGIG (reference sequence). The CDR3 bases are TGTGCCTGGAGTGTTTTAGGGACAAAACTGTTTTTT. Amino acid sequence: CAWSVLGTKLFF.

In its sample, this clone was seen once. The J gene is TRBJ1-1, the V gene TRBV21-1. TRBV21-1 is classified as a pseudogene. The CDR3 totals 16 residues. CDR3 sequence (DNA): TGTGCCAGCAGCAAAGAAGGAGGACAACCGAACACTGAAGCTTTCTTT. Translating it yields CASSKEGGQPNTEAFF.

This chain connects TRBV5-1 to TRBJ2-5; D is perhaps TRBD2 (6 bases). Trimming took off 0 bases at V and 5 bases at J, with 14 bases between the two ends. This CDR3 spans 15 amino acids. Germline loops: CDR1 SGHRS, CDR2 YFSETQ. CDR3 in DNA: TGCGCCAGCAGCTTGGGAACGGGAGCCGGGGAGACCCAGTACTTC. Translating it yields CASSLGTGAGETQYF.

The chain joins TRBV5-1 to TRBJ1-2; D uncertain. This CDR3 is built from 16 residues. The germline CDR1 and CDR2 sequences are SGHRS and YFSETQ. The germline V and J ends were trimmed by 0 bases and 2 bases, with 14 bases remaining between them. CDR3 residues: CASSLARPIGNYGYTF. For the CDR3, the DNA is TGCGCCAGCAGCTTGGCGCGGCCGATAGGAAACTATGGCTACACCTTC.

V is TRBV11-2 and J is TRBJ2-5, with 11 bases aligning to TRBD1. The germline gives CDR1 SGHAT, CDR2 FQNNGV. The CDR3 has 15 amino acids. The J segment lost 5 bases and the V segment lost 5 bases, leaving 7 bases of the junction unmatched. The CDR3 reads CASSPSGQGVETQYF. The CDR3 DNA follows: TGTGCCAGCAGCCCTTCGGGACAGGGGGTGGAGACCCAGTACTTC.

The rearrangement uses TRBV9 and TRBJ2-1, with 8 bases lining up with TRBD2. CDR1 and CDR2 from the germline V gene are SGDLS and YYNGEE. J lost 5 bases, V lost 1 base, and 8 bases had no gene match. CDR3 length: 16 residues. The CDR3 DNA is TGTGCCAGCAGCGTAAGGGAGGTAGCGGGGCACAATGAGCAGTTCTTC. As protein: CASSVREVAGHNEQFF. Complete variable domain (other parts from reference TRBV9 and TRBJ2-1): DSGVTQTPKHLITATGQRVTLRCSPRSGDLSVYWYQQSLDQGLQFLIQYYNGEERAKGNILERFSAQQFPDLHSELNLSSLELGDSALYFCASSVREVAGHNEQFFGPGTRLTVL.

The chain recombines TRBV27 with TRBJ2-3; a weak D match, TRBD1 (5 bases). Between the trimmed V and J ends, which lost 7 bases and 7 bases, there was a span of 15 bases. CDR3 length: 13 amino acids. Germline CDR1 is MNHEY and CDR2 is SMNVEV (reference sequence). CDR3: CASKPTGVHTQYF. CDR3 coding DNA: TGTGCCAGCAAACCCACAGGTGTACATACGCAGTATTTT.

The V gene is TRBV5-4, the J gene TRBJ2-7, with 7 bases aligning to TRBD2. CDR3 length equals 15 residues. Germline V gene sequence: CDR1 SGHNT, CDR2 YYREEE (reference sequence). V trimming: 2 bases; J trimming: 1 base; junction bases outside the gene matches: 6. The CDR3 coding sequence is TGTGCCAGCAGCTTTGGCGCGGGAGAGTCCTACGAGCAGTACTTC. Its protein product is CASSFGAGESYEQYF. The full variable domain, with the rest looked up from reference TRBV5-4 and TRBJ2-7, is ETGVTQSPTHLIKTRGQQVTLRCSSQSGHNTVSWYQQALGQGPQFIFQYYREEENGRGNFPPRFSGLQFPNYSSELNVNALELDDSALYLCASSFGAGESYEQYFGPGTRLTVT.

This clone appeared once. The CDR3 sequence: CASSPTGARLNTGELFF. Written as DNA, the CDR3 is TGTGCCAGCAGCCCTACTGGGGCCAGACTGAACACCGGGGAGCTGTTTTTT. The J gene is TRBJ2-2, the V gene TRBV9, with D perhaps TRBD1 (5 bases). The germline V gene encodes CDR1 SGDLS and CDR2 YYNGEE. V was cut by 4 bases and J by 1 base, with 17 bases left in between. This CDR3 spans 17 amino acids. Together with reference TRBV9 and TRBJ2-2, the CDR3 gives the full variable domain: DSGVTQTPKHLITATGQRVTLRCSPRSGDLSVYWYQQSLDQGLQFLIQYYNGEERAKGNILERFSAQQFPDLHSELNLSSLELGDSALYFCASSPTGARLNTGELFFGEGSRLTVL.